This entry lists 13 T cell receptor beta chains sequenced from one sample in a study of long-term antiretroviral therapy in people with HIV. The assay, immunoSEQ v3.0, was run at survey level. Sequencing used immunoSEQ multiplex PCR; TCRdb keeps in-frame clones, though not all of them. Seen here are approximately 25,000 clones, approximately 82% observed once, and the top ten hold around 2%. Material: unsorted PBMCs, obtained 3 years after starting antiretroviral therapy. These receptors were taken from a man over 45 with HIV.

V usage is TRBV9 and J usage is TRBJ2-1; 8 bases are a match to TRBD2. Germline V lookup: CDR1 SGDLS, CDR2 YYNGEE. The CDR3 contains 15 residues. Trimming took 0 bases from V and 3 from J; bases not matched to a gene: 2. The DNA for the CDR3 is TGTGCCAGCAGCGTAGAGACTAGCGTCTACAATGAGCAGTTCTTC. The encoded protein is CASSVETSVYNEQFF.

This chain connects TRBV10-2 to TRBJ2-7; D is perhaps TRBD1 (6 bases). This CDR3 contains 13 residues. Looked up from germline, CDR1 is WSHSY and CDR2 is SAAADI. Trimming took 5 bases from V and 6 from J, leaving 14 bases between them. This CDR3 reads CASSLGASSEQYF. CDR3 DNA: TGCGCCAGCAGTCTGGGGGCTTCGTCCGAGCAGTACTTC.

The V gene is TRBV30, the J gene TRBJ1-1; D unresolved. Looked up from germline, CDR1 is GTSNPN and CDR2 is SVGIG (reference sequence). This CDR3 contains 13 residues. V was trimmed by 3 bases and J by 0 bases, leaving 8 bases between them. The CDR3: CAWSRTVNTEAFF. CDR3 bases: TGTGCCTGGAGCCGCACGGTGAACACTGAAGCTTTCTTT.

V and J are TRBV28 and TRBJ2-1; D perhaps matches TRBD1 (6 bases). The CDR3 is 16 amino acids. The germline V gene has CDR1 MDHEN and CDR2 SYDVKM. V shed 5 bases and J shed 0 bases, with 14 bases lying between them. CDR3 nucleotides: TGTGCCAGCAGTAACCAGGGGACCCACTCCTACAATGAGCAGTTCTTC. It specifies CASSNQGTHSYNEQFF.

The chain links TRBV11-2 to TRBJ1-5; 7 bases are a match to TRBD1. V lost 3 bases, J lost 7 bases, and 15 bases stayed unmatched. Germline V lookup: CDR1 SGHAT, CDR2 FQNNGV. The CDR3 has 17 amino acids. The CDR3 region has the DNA TGTGCCAGCAGCTTGCGATCCGGGACAGTACGGGGACAGCCCCAGCATTTT. Encoded protein: CASSLRSGTVRGQPQHF. Looking up the rest from reference TRBV11-2 and TRBJ1-5 gives the full variable domain: EAGVAQSPRYKIIEKRQSVAFWCNPISGHATLYWYQQILGQGPKLLIQFQNNGVVDDSQLPKDRFSAERLKGVDSTLKIQPAKLEDSAVYLCASSLRSGTVRGQPQHFGDGTRLSIL.

The rearrangement uses TRBV18 and TRBJ2-7, with 8 nucleotides matching TRBD2. The length of the CDR3 is 15 residues. Germline V CDR1 and CDR2: KGHSH, LQKENI. V shed 8 bases, J shed 0 bases, and the junction held 9 bases outside the gene matches. CDR3: CASGPGGDYSYEQYF. The CDR3 DNA is TGTGCCAGCGGGCCCGGGGGGGACTACTCCTACGAGCAGTACTTC.

The chain employs TRBV7-8 and TRBJ2-5, with D possibly matching TRBD1 (6 bases). The CDR3 is 15 residues long. Germline CDR1 SGHVS, CDR2 FQNEAQ. V was pared by 5 bases and J by 2 bases, with 15 bases between. CDR3 in amino acids: CASSPLDSPQETQYF. In DNA form, the CDR3 reads TGTGCCAGCAGCCCCTTGGACAGCCCACAAGAGACCCAGTACTTC. The entire variable domain, with the rest obtained from reference TRBV7-8 and TRBJ2-5, is as follows: GAGVSQSPRYKVAKRGQDVALRCDPISGHVSLFWYQQALGQGPEFLTYFQNEAQLDKSGLPSDRFFAERPEGSVSTLKIQRTQQEDSAVYLCASSPLDSPQETQYFGPGTRLLVL.

The gene calls are TRBV20-1 and TRBJ2-7, with D perhaps TRBD2 (5 bases). Trimming removed 0 bases at V and 5 bases at J, with 5 bases between. This CDR3 spans 11 amino acids. The germline CDR1 and CDR2 sequences are DFQATT and SNEGSKA (reference sequence). The CDR3 loop is CSARERDEQYF. The CDR3 region has the DNA TGCAGTGCTAGAGAGAGGGACGAGCAGTACTTC.

In this sample, this clone turned up once. The chain links TRBV21-1 to TRBJ2-1. TRBV21-1 is a pseudogene segment. The CDR3 sequence is 15 residues long. The CDR3 DNA reads as TGTGCCAGCAGCCCTCAGGGGGAGGGCCACAGTGAGCAGTTCTTC. This translates into CASSPQGEGHSEQFF.

A single count supports this clone. CDR3 sequence: CASSQQPGALTDTQYF. In nucleotides, the CDR3 is TGCGCCAGCAGCCAGCAACCAGGGGCTCTGACCGATACGCAGTATTTT. This sequence joins TRBV4-1 and TRBJ2-3; TRBD1 is a possible D gene (6 bases). Trimming shortened V by 3 bases and J by 6 bases, and 19 bases separated the two germline ends. The CDR3 has 16 residues. Looked up from germline, CDR1 is MGHRA and CDR2 is YSYEKL.

The chain recombines TRBV2 with TRBJ2-3; 7 positions agree with TRBD1. Losses at the gene ends were 5 bases for V and 2 bases for J; bases not matched to a gene: 10. The CDR3 sequence is 16 residues long. In germline, CDR1 is SNHLY, CDR2 FYNNEI. The CDR3, as DNA: TGTGCCAGCAGTCCGACAGGGCTCGACCCCACAGATACGCAGTATTTT. Amino acids: CASSPTGLDPTDTQYF.

This chain joins TRBV11-3 and TRBJ2-1, with 11 bases lining up with TRBD2. The CDR3 spans 16 residues. The J segment lost 5 bases and the V segment lost 4 bases, leaving 7 bases of the junction unmatched. CDR1 and CDR2 (germline): SGHNT, YENEEA. The CDR3 region is CASSSLLAGGNNEQFF. The CDR3 bases are TGTGCCAGCAGCTCCCTGTTAGCGGGAGGGAACAATGAGCAGTTCTTC.

The CDR3 reads CASSLAPGLASYNEQFF. The CDR3, as DNA: TGTGCCAGCAGCTTAGCCCCGGGACTAGCTTCCTACAATGAGCAGTTCTTC. V usage is TRBV11-3 and J usage is TRBJ2-1; TRBD2 aligns across 9 bases. The CDR3 contains 17 residues. The V gene's germline CDR1 is SGHNT and CDR2 YENEEA. Losses at the gene ends were 1 base for V and 1 base for J; bases not matched to a gene: 5.